The rows below give T cell receptor beta chains drawn from one sample of a study of identical twins. TCRdb processed the 5' RACE reads anew with MiXCR; each CDR3 protein has one entry. The repertoire holds roughly 690,000 distinct CDR3 sequences, with about 20% as singletons. These data also featured in a second study, about T cells expressing NK-cell markers.

The specimen sequenced was PBMCs. The receptor source for this set is a woman in her late teens or twenties in good health. CDR3s include the opening cysteine and the closing phenylalanine or tryptophan.

TRBJ2-5 | TRBV12-3/TRBV12-4 | CASSFWTSGEAQYF
TRBJ2-1 | TRBV12-3/TRBV12-4 | CASSPGTSGRRGEQFF
TRBJ2-5 | TRBV20-1 | CSARQRLRTGTQYF
TRBJ2-7 | TRBV28 | CASSFGGGAGRYEQYF
TRBJ2-1 | TRBV7-7 | CASSLEASGAYNEQFF
TRBJ2-1 | TRBV12-5 | CASGRTSYNEQFF
TRBJ2-3 | TRBV12-3/TRBV12-4 | CASRFGLAVDTQYF
TRBJ2-5 | TRBV12-3/TRBV12-4 | CASSYAFQETQYF
TRBJ2-3 | TRBV29-1 | CSAEAGGDTDTQYF
TRBJ1-3 | TRBV20-1 | CSARDASGNTIYF
TRBJ2-3 | TRBV5-1 | CASSPRAGTDTQYF
TRBJ2-3 | TRBV5-5 | CASSLGDGRADTQYF
TRBJ2-1 | TRBV19 | CASSITHRGPEQFF
TRBJ2-3 | TRBV12-3/TRBV12-4 | CASKGSATDTQYF
TRBJ1-2 | TRBV5-5 | CASSSDPGYYGYTF
TRBJ2-1 | TRBV12-3/TRBV12-4 | CASTPREGTQFF
TRBJ2-1 | TRBV20-1 | CSAPRGSGRGNEQFF
TRBJ2-1 | TRBV13 | CASSIGGAYNEQFF
TRBJ2-1 | TRBV5-6 | CASSGSSVEQFF
TRBJ2-7 | TRBV7-9 | CASSLVPSGSYEQYF
TRBJ2-7 | TRBV20-1 | CSARGRLAEDYEQYF
TRBJ2-3 | TRBV20-1 | CSAGRGAHTDTQYF
TRBJ2-1 | TRBV15 | CATSLGTEQFF
TRBJ1-5 | TRBV5-6 | CASSLTGGRPQHF
TRBJ2-5 | TRBV6-5 | CASSSSGGRETQYF
TRBJ1-2 | TRBV7-9 | CASSLGDGGYTF
TRBJ2-1 | TRBV9 | CASSVTGSGSYNEQFF
TRBJ1-1 | TRBV3-1 | CASRRGEDEAFF
TRBJ1-4 | TRBV20-1 | CSAREQGKLFF
TRBJ2-5 | TRBV11-2 | CASSLEGLVLETQYF
TRBJ1-2 | TRBV12-3/TRBV12-4 | CASSFGGSANYGYTF
TRBJ1-2 | TRBV7-2 | CASSRADRIYGYTF
TRBJ2-7 | TRBV20-1 | CSATLAGIPYEQYF
TRBJ2-3 | TRBV20-1 | CSASLTSGGSDTQYF
TRBJ2-3 | TRBV6-1 | CASSDLGPDTQYF
TRBJ2-1 | TRBV7-2 | CASSKGRAQGYNEQFF
TRBJ2-1 | TRBV5-1 | CASSYDRGRNEQFF
TRBJ2-2 | TRBV6-2/TRBV6-3 | CASSYGETGELFF
TRBJ2-1 | TRBV4-1 | CASSQERGTSYNEQFF
TRBJ1-6 | TRBV20-1 | CSARVAGGNSPLHF
TRBJ2-5 | TRBV9 | CASSVGVDSATQYF
TRBJ2-5 | TRBV24-1 | CATSEGTEETQYF